The rows below give T cell receptor beta chains drawn from one sample of a study of cytomegalovirus exposure and HLA in healthy donors. Only in-frame clones appear in the TCRdb table, and some are missing; sequencing was by immunoSEQ multiplex PCR. The data show fewer than 200,000 clones, 65% to 85% seen once. Sequenced input: PBMCs. The receptors stem from a woman in her forties or fifties in good health and CMV-seropositive. The CDR3 runs from the conserved cysteine through the conserved F or W. Fields, in order: clone size, V gene, D gene, J gene, CDR3 protein, CDR3 DNA. The D gene is left open where the match is weak. Clone size appears in some rows only: once, few, many, or a class for an expanded clone.

-	TRBV2	TRBD1	TRBJ2-7	CASRAQGAPNEQYF	TGTGCCAGCAGGGCACAGGGGGCCCCTAACGAGCAGTACTTC
-	TRBV5-8	TRBD2	TRBJ2-3	CASRLRAGVIDTQYF	TGTGCCAGCAGATTGAGGGCGGGAGTCATTGATACGCAGTATTTT
once	TRBV2	-	TRBJ1-3	CASSPGGNTIYF	TGTGCCAGCAGTCCCGGGGGAAACACCATATATTTT
-	TRBV9	TRBD1	TRBJ2-3	CASSASGGSDTQYF	TGTGCCAGCAGCGCTTCAGGGGGATCAGATACGCAGTATTTT
-	TRBV10-3	-	TRBJ1-1	CAISELTVAEAFF	TGTGCCATCAGTGAGTTAACAGTCGCTGAAGCTTTCTTT
-	TRBV6-5	-	TRBJ1-1	CASGRGGGAEAFF	TGTGCCAGTGGCCGGGGGGGAGGCGCTGAAGCTTTCTTT
-	TRBV6-4	-	TRBJ1-2	CASSISADSYGYTF	TGTGCCAGCAGTATTTCGGCAGACAGCTATGGCTACACCTTC
-	TRBV5-8	TRBD1	TRBJ2-5	CASSRRQGAETRYF	TGTGCCAGCAGCAGGCGACAGGGGGCAGAGACCCGGTACTTC
-	TRBV19	-	TRBJ1-1	CASSIARGDTEAFF	TGTGCCAGTAGTATAGCTCGGGGAGACACTGAAGCTTTCTTT
-	TRBV29-1	TRBD2	TRBJ2-1	CSGQLAGAGDGQFF	TGCAGCGGACAACTAGCGGGGGCAGGGGATGGGCAGTTCTTC
-	TRBV6-6	-	TRBJ1-6	CASNPESVRSSPLHF	TGTGCCTCCAACCCCGAGAGCGTGAGGAGTTCACCCCTCCACTTT
-	TRBV19	-	TRBJ2-1	CASSIQQANEQFF	TGTGCCAGTAGTATTCAACAGGCGAATGAGCAGTTCTTC
-	TRBV10-3	TRBD2	TRBJ2-1	CAISPGGHNEQFF	TGTGCCATCAGCCCGGGGGGACACAATGAGCAGTTCTTC
once	TRBV11-2	-	TRBJ2-5	CASSLPWGGLLRETQYF	TGTGCCAGCAGCCTGCCATGGGGGGGGCTCCTAAGGGAGACCCAGTACTTC
once	TRBV9	-	TRBJ1-2	CASSPIGGGGYGYTF	TGTGCCAGCAGCCCAATCGGGGGGGGCGGCTATGGCTACACCTTC
-	TRBV28	-	TRBJ2-3	CASSPTFALTSTDTQYF	TGTGCCAGCAGTCCCACTTTTGCGCTGACTAGCACAGATACGCAGTATTTT
-	TRBV5-3	-	TRBJ2-7	CARSPPGQGEPEQYF	TGTGCCAGAAGCCCTCCAGGCCAGGGTGAGCCCGAGCAGTACTTC
few	TRBV29-1	TRBD2	TRBJ2-1	CSVNRGRAGEQFF	TGCAGCGTGAACCGCGGGAGGGCCGGGGAGCAGTTCTTC
-	TRBV6-5	TRBD1	TRBJ2-7	CASSYETGVYEQYF	TGTGCCAGCAGTTACGAGACAGGGGTCTACGAGCAGTACTTC
-	TRBV30	-	TRBJ1-1	CAWSVRGGAYTEAFF	TGTGCCTGGAGTGTAAGGGGGGGAGCCTACACTGAAGCTTTCTTT
few	TRBV7-3	-	TRBJ2-2	CASSLGANTGELFF	TGTGCCAGCAGCTTGGGGGCCAACACCGGGGAGCTGTTTTTT
-	TRBV21-1	-	TRBJ1-2	CAQKTDRVFYGYTF	TGTGCCCAGAAGACAGACCGGGTTTTCTATGGCTACACCTTC
-	TRBV19	-	TRBJ1-2	CASSTSPNYGYTF	TGTGCCAGTAGTACAAGCCCTAACTATGGCTACACCTTC
-	TRBV4-2	-	TRBJ2-7	CASSQALTYEQYF	TGTGCCAGCAGCCAGGCTTTGACCTACGAGCAGTACTTC
-	TRBV19	-	TRBJ2-5	CASSMTSTQETQYF	TGTGCCAGTAGTATGACTAGTACCCAAGAGACCCAGTACTTC
-	TRBV7-9	-	TRBJ2-7	CASSSDSKDPYEQYF	TGTGCCAGCAGCTCTGACAGCAAAGATCCCTACGAGCAGTACTTC
-	TRBV4-2	TRBD2	TRBJ2-3	CASSQGVGGVDTDTQYF	TGTGCCAGCAGCCAAGGGGTCGGGGGGGTCGACACAGATACGCAGTATTTT
-	TRBV19	TRBD1	TRBJ1-5	CASRHRDRGRHQPQHF	TGTGCCAGTAGGCACCGGGACAGGGGCCGGCATCAGCCCCAGCATTTT
-	TRBV18	-	TRBJ1-2	CASSPGHGYTF	TGTGCCAGCTCACCGGGGCATGGCTACACCTTC
-	TRBV7-2	TRBD2	TRBJ2-6	CASSVSGSPGANVLTF	TGTGCCAGCAGTGTAAGCGGGAGCCCTGGGGCCAACGTCCTGACTTTC
-	TRBV14	-	TRBJ2-1	CASSQELAGNEQFF	TGTGCCAGCAGCCAAGAACTCGCGGGAAATGAGCAGTTCTTC
-	TRBV9	-	TRBJ1-3	CASSVGGRDPGNTIYF	TGTGCCAGCAGCGTAGGGGGCAGGGATCCTGGAAACACCATATATTTT
-	TRBV30	-	TRBJ1-4	CAWSSGVNEKLFF	TGTGCCTGGAGTTCCGGGGTTAATGAAAAACTGTTTTTT
-	TRBV6-5	TRBD1	TRBJ2-7	CASSPDRGSYEQYF	TGTGCCAGCAGTCCGGACAGGGGGAGCTACGAGCAGTACTTC
once	TRBV5-1	-	TRBJ1-1	CASSLGGSPTEAFF	TGCGCCAGCAGCTTGGGAGGGTCTCCGACTGAAGCTTTCTTT
-	TRBV4-3	-	TRBJ2-5	CASSPGAEQETQYF	TGCGCCAGCAGCCCTGGGGCGGAACAAGAGACCCAGTACTTC
-	TRBV18	TRBD1	TRBJ1-1	CASSPIRQGRETEAFF	TGTGCCAGCTCACCAATTCGACAGGGAAGGGAAACTGAAGCTTTCTTT
-	TRBV30	-	TRBJ1-5	CAWRGLNQPQHF	TGTGCCTGGAGGGGACTCAATCAGCCCCAGCATTTT
once	TRBV15	-	TRBJ2-2	CATKKGQLNTGELFF	TGTGCCACCAAAAAAGGACAGTTGAACACCGGGGAGCTGTTTTTT
-	TRBV27	TRBD1	TRBJ1-2	CASSSFGQGNYGYTF	TGTGCCAGCAGTTCTTTCGGACAGGGGAACTATGGCTACACCTTC
-	TRBV18	-	TRBJ1-2	CASSPRQDDGYTF	TGTGCCAGCTCACCCAGACAGGATGATGGCTACACCTTC
once	TRBV10-3	TRBD1	TRBJ2-7	CAISGQGETYEQYF	TGTGCCATCAGTGGACAGGGGGAGACCTACGAGCAGTACTTC
-	TRBV6-5	TRBD1	TRBJ2-7	CASSYGTALSYEQYF	TGTGCCAGCAGTTACGGGACAGCCCTCTCCTACGAGCAGTACTTC
-	TRBV6-6	TRBD2	TRBJ2-1	CASRFTSGRFEQFF	TGTGCCAGCAGGTTTACTAGCGGGAGGTTTGAGCAGTTCTTC
few	TRBV15	-	TRBJ2-6	CATDGGYGTGANVLTF	TGTGCCACCGACGGAGGGTACGGGACTGGGGCCAACGTCCTGACTTTC